This entry lists 24 T cell receptor beta chains sequenced from one sample in a study of cytomegalovirus exposure and HLA in healthy donors. The PCR ran on 60 Vbeta and 13 Jbeta primers. Method: immunoSEQ multiplex PCR; TCRdb's copy keeps in-frame clones and lacks some. The ten most abundant clones cover approximately 5.1% of a sample with tens of thousands of clones. The source material was PBMCs. The source is a man aged 25 to 45 in good health and CMV-seropositive.

The genes are TRBV29-1 and TRBJ1-1; D may be TRBD1 (5 bases). V dropped 3 bases and J dropped 0 bases, with 14 bases sitting between them. This CDR3 is built from 15 residues. The germline V gene encodes CDR1 SQVTM and CDR2 ANQGSEA. CDR3 protein: CSVDAGIVMNTEAFF. The DNA for the CDR3 is TGCAGCGTTGATGCAGGGATAGTCATGAACACTGAAGCTTTCTTT. Complete variable domain (other parts from reference TRBV29-1 and TRBJ1-1): SAVISQKPSRDICQRGTSLTIQCQVDSQVTMMFWYRQQPGQSLTLIATANQGSEATYESGFVIDKFPISRPNLTFSTLTVSNMSPEDSSIYLCSVDAGIVMNTEAFFGQGTRLTVV.

The chain has TRBV6-5 and TRBJ2-1, with 10 positions matching TRBD1. The length of the CDR3 is 15 residues. Germline assignment: CDR1 MNHEY and CDR2 SVGAGI. V trimming: 5 bases; J trimming: 9 bases; junction bases outside the gene matches: 10. The CDR3 sequence is CASSTLRDRGTEQFF. CDR3 DNA: TGTGCCAGCAGTACCCTCCGGGACAGGGGAACTGAGCAGTTCTTC.

The V gene is TRBV5-4, the J gene TRBJ2-1, with 7 bases identical to TRBD2. Germline CDR1 and CDR2: SGHNT and YYREEE (reference sequence). V was pared by 2 bases and J by 7 bases, with 9 bases of the junction left unmatched. The CDR3 consists of 15 residues. The CDR3 sequence: CASSFAGDFANEQFF. The CDR3 region has the DNA TGTGCCAGCAGCTTCGCGGGAGATTTCGCTAATGAGCAGTTCTTC.

The chain links TRBV14 to TRBJ2-5; 8 bases agree with TRBD1. The CDR3 runs to 14 residues. Germline V gives CDR1 SGHDN, CDR2 FVKESK. The V gene end was trimmed by 4 bases and the J gene end by 5 bases; junction bases not matched to a gene: 6. In DNA, the CDR3 is TGTGCCAGCAGCCCACAGGGGGAAAGGGAGACCCAGTACTTC. Residues: CASSPQGERETQYF.

The V and J genes are TRBV5-1 and TRBJ1-2; D remains unclear. The germline CDR1 and CDR2 sequences are SGHRS and YFSETQ. The CDR3 totals 14 residues. The V end lost 4 bases, the J end lost 4 bases, and 14 bases lay between the germline ends. CDR3 DNA sequence: TGCGCCAGCAGCCCGACACCGCGGGGCTATGGCTACACCTTC. Protein sequence: CASSPTPRGYGYTF.

The chain carries TRBV29-1 and TRBJ2-1, with D hard to call. V dropped 0 bases and J dropped 10 bases, with 16 bases sitting between them. Germline CDR1 and CDR2: SQVTM and ANQGSEA. The CDR3 is 14 amino acids. CDR3 in DNA: TGCAGCGTTGAAGATGGAGCGTTCGGCGTGGAGCAGTTCTTC. Protein: CSVEDGAFGVEQFF.

The chain employs TRBV28 and TRBJ1-1, with D possibly TRBD1 on 5 matching bases. V was shortened by 6 bases and J by 0 bases, with 14 bases between the two germline ends. Germline values: CDR1 MDHEN, CDR2 SYDVKM. The CDR3 has 15 amino acids. This chain's CDR3 is CASSRQFPMNTEAFF. The DNA for the CDR3 is TGTGCCAGCAGCCGACAGTTTCCTATGAACACTGAAGCTTTCTTT.

This chain uses TRBV15 with TRBJ1-5; unclear D gene. The CDR3 has 14 amino acids. With 3 bases removed from V and 5 bases from J, the gap between germline ends came to 11 bases. Germline loops: CDR1 LNHNV, CDR2 YYDKDF (reference sequence). The CDR3 coding sequence is TGTGCCACCAGCAGCTCAGGAACCGATCAGCCCCAGCATTTT. This sequence encodes CATSSSGTDQPQHF.

V gene TRBV6-4 combines with J gene TRBJ1-2; D not resolved. CDR1 and CDR2 (germline): MRHNA, SNTAGT. V was clipped by 6 bases and J by 2 bases, with 10 bases between them. This CDR3 is built from 13 residues. CDR3 in DNA: TGTGCCAGCAGCGAGACACCGAACTATGGCTACACCTTC. Its protein product is CASSETPNYGYTF.

The V call is TRBV4-2, the J call TRBJ1-6; D ambiguous. Germline V lookup: CDR1 LGHNA, CDR2 YNFKEQ. Trimming removed 1 base at V and 8 bases at J, with 9 bases between. CDR3 size: 14 residues. The DNA for the CDR3 is TGTGCCAGCAGCCAAGGTATTACGGATTCACCCCTCCACTTT. It encodes CASSQGITDSPLHF.

CDR3 in amino acids: CASSETRILYGYTF. DNA for the CDR3: TGTGCCAGCAGTGAAACGAGGATTCTCTATGGCTACACCTTC. The chain is built from TRBV6-1 and TRBJ1-2; D uncertain. The CDR3 covers 14 residues. Germline CDR1 reads MNHNS; CDR2 reads SASEGT. V dropped 2 bases and J dropped 4 bases, with 11 bases sitting between them.

The chain is built from TRBV5-1 and TRBJ2-7; D possibly corresponds to TRBD1 (6 bases). From germline, CDR1 is SGHRS and CDR2 YFSETQ. Trimming removed 0 bases at V and 5 bases at J, with 15 bases between. This CDR3 comprises 15 residues. The CDR3: CASSLGDRAGDEQYF. The CDR3 region has the DNA TGCGCCAGCAGCTTGGGGGACCGAGCAGGGGACGAGCAGTACTTC.

This chain uses TRBV7-2 with TRBJ2-4; D not certain. The CDR3 totals 13 residues. Germline V CDR1 and CDR2: SGHTA, FQGNSA. Between the trimmed V and J ends, which lost 4 bases and 6 bases, there was a span of 10 bases. The CDR3 DNA sequence: TGTGCCAGCAGCTCCCGGGTGGGAAACATTCAGTACTTC. Its translation: CASSSRVGNIQYF.

This chain links TRBV30 with TRBJ2-2; 7 nucleotides agree with TRBD2. The CDR3 has 13 amino acids. V dropped 1 base and J dropped 7; count of bases not matched to a gene: 3. Germline V gives CDR1 GTSNPN, CDR2 SVGIG (reference sequence). Here the CDR3 reads CAWSGLAGGELFF. Written as DNA, the CDR3 is TGTGCCTGGAGTGGACTAGCAGGCGGGGAGCTGTTTTTT.

The chain joins TRBV6-1 to TRBJ2-7; 10 bases agree with TRBD1. The J segment lost 5 bases and the V segment lost 4 bases, leaving 8 bases of the junction unmatched. CDR1 is MNHNS and CDR2 is SASEGT in the germline V gene. This CDR3 contains 15 residues. Here the CDR3 reads CASSATGTGAHEQYF. Here the CDR3 DNA reads TGTGCCAGCAGTGCCACCGGGACAGGGGCCCACGAGCAGTACTTC.

J is TRBJ2-5 and V is TRBV5-8; 11 nucleotides match TRBD2. CDR3 length equals 15 residues. Unmatched junction bases numbered 7, after V lost 4 bases and J lost 5 bases. Germline lookup yields CDR1 SGHTS and CDR2 YDEGEE. DNA of the CDR3: TGTGCCAGCAGCCGTAGCGGGGGGGCCGCGGAGACCCAGTACTTC. This codes for CASSRSGGAAETQYF.

The chain couples TRBV18 to TRBJ2-7; 7 bases are shared with TRBD2. V dropped 4 bases and J dropped 1; count of bases not matched to a gene: 10. This CDR3 has 16 amino acids. The V gene's germline CDR1 is KGHSH and CDR2 LQKENI. The CDR3 sequence is CASSLGGGGRSYEQYF. The DNA of the CDR3 is TGTGCCAGCTCACTTGGCGGGGGAGGGCGGTCCTACGAGCAGTACTTC.

V gene TRBV6-1 combines with J gene TRBJ2-7, with 11 bases fitting TRBD2. J lost 4 bases, V lost 6 bases, and 5 bases had no gene match. The CDR3 has 14 residues. Per the germline V gene, CDR1 is MNHNS and CDR2 is SASEGT. CDR3 amino acids: CASSQASGRYEQYF. The CDR3 DNA follows: TGTGCCAGCAGCCAGGCTAGCGGGAGGTACGAGCAGTACTTC.

V is TRBV30 and J is TRBJ2-7; D might be TRBD1 (9 bases). Trimming took off 4 bases at V and 6 bases at J, with 28 bases between the two ends. The CDR3 has 17 amino acids. CDR1 is GTSNPN, CDR2 SVGIG, per germline (reference sequence). CDR3: CAWTGQGSPGGPLEQYF. In DNA form, the CDR3 reads TGTGCCTGGACCGGACAGGGGTCGCCGGGGGGGCCACTCGAGCAGTACTTC. Full variable domain (outside the CDR3, taken from reference TRBV30 and TRBJ2-7): SQTIHQWPATLVQPVGSPLSLECTVEGTSNPNLYWYRQAAGRGLQLLFYSVGIGQISSEVPQNLSASRPQDRQFILSSKKLLLSDSGFYLCAWTGQGSPGGPLEQYFGPGTRLTVT.

The chain carries TRBV6-5 and TRBJ1-4, with TRBD1 identical over 8 bases. V was pared by 5 bases and J by 8 bases, with 7 bases of the junction left unmatched. The germline gives CDR1 MNHEY, CDR2 SVGAGI. CDR3 size: 14 residues. CDR3 in DNA: TGTGCCAGCAGTCCGGACAGGGCCGGGGAAAAACTGTTTTTT. Translated, it gives CASSPDRAGEKLFF.

This chain links TRBV7-6 with TRBJ2-3; D may be TRBD1 (6 bases). The germline V gene has CDR1 SGHVS and CDR2 FNYEAQ. CDR3 size: 14 residues. With 1 base removed from V and 4 bases from J, the gap between germline ends came to 9 bases. DNA of the CDR3: TGTGCCAGCAGCTTAGGGGCAGGGGCAGATACGCAGTATTTT. It translates to CASSLGAGADTQYF.

The chain has TRBV6-4 and TRBJ2-2; D call uncertain. This CDR3 region has 13 residues. V lost 5 bases and J 6 bases, leaving 10 bases between the germline ends. Germline-derived CDR1 and CDR2 are MRHNA and SNTAGT. As DNA, the CDR3 is TGTGCCAGCAGTCCCACTCGGGCCGGGGAGCTGTTTTTT. Its translation: CASSPTRAGELFF.

The gene calls are TRBV11-2 and TRBJ2-3, with D possibly being TRBD2 (6 bases). CDR1 and CDR2 from the germline V gene are SGHAT and FQNNGV. The length of the CDR3 is 16 residues. The V and J ends lost 5 bases and 4 bases respectively, with 19 bases between them. This CDR3 is CASSPRGTTVPDTQYF. The CDR3 DNA is TGTGCCAGCAGCCCTCGGGGGACCACGGTCCCAGATACGCAGTATTTT.

CDR3 amino acids: CASSRGDRGYREQFF. In DNA form, the CDR3 reads TGTGCCAGCAGCCGAGGTGACAGGGGATACCGTGAGCAGTTCTTC. V is TRBV7-9 and J is TRBJ2-1, with 8 bases matching TRBD1. The CDR3 totals 15 residues. V gave up 5 bases and J gave up 9 bases; unmatched junction bases: 12. Germline lookup yields CDR1 SEHNR and CDR2 FQNEAQ (reference sequence).